The rows below give T cell receptor beta chains drawn from one sample of a study of blood T cell repertoires in COVID-19. Some clones are missing from TCRdb's copy, which holds only in-frame ones; the method was immunoSEQ multiplex PCR. This sample has around 19,000 clones, with about 90% found just once. The material sequenced was peripheral blood. The receptors were gathered from a human donor in a cohort sampled during active COVID-19. CDR3s include the opening cysteine and the closing phenylalanine or tryptophan. A D gene is named only where the DNA matches it firmly. Clone size is shown for a subset of rows, as once, few, many or a class of expanded clone.

cdr3_aa,cdr3_nt,d_call,v_call,clone_size,j_call
CASSLSLEKLFF,TGTGCCAGCAGTTTGAGTCTCGAAAAACTGTTTTTT,.,TRBV28,.,TRBJ1-4
CATSDLTLSYSYTF,TGTGCCACCAGTGATTTGACGCTGAGCTATAGCTACACCTTC,.,TRBV24-1,.,TRBJ1-2
CASSLEGQLYEQYF,TGCGCCAGCAGCTTGGAAGGACAGCTCTACGAGCAGTACTTC,.,TRBV5-1,.,TRBJ2-7
CASSSPTSGVSTDTQYF,TGTGCCAGCAGCTCCCCGACTAGCGGAGTTAGCACAGATACGCAGTATTTT,TRBD2,TRBV5-4,.,TRBJ2-3
CSASKGVGYGYTF,TGCAGTGCTAGTAAGGGGGTGGGCTATGGCTACACCTTC,.,TRBV20-1,.,TRBJ1-2
CASSRQRNQPQHF,TGTGCCAGCAGTCGACAGCGCAATCAGCCCCAGCATTTT,.,TRBV28,once,TRBJ1-5
CASSYTGARNTEAFF,TGTGCCAGCAGTTATACAGGGGCCCGGAACACTGAAGCTTTCTTT,TRBD1,TRBV6-5,.,TRBJ1-1
CASSFTGDNGYTF,TGTGCCAGCAGCTTTACGGGGGATAATGGCTACACCTTC,.,TRBV7-2,.,TRBJ1-2
CASSFSSGSTDTQYF,TGTGCCAGCAGCTTTTCTAGCGGGAGTACTGATACGCAGTATTTT,TRBD2,TRBV7-8,.,TRBJ2-3
CASSVADTGELFF,TGTGCCAGCAGTGTGGCAGACACCGGGGAGCTGTTTTTT,.,TRBV27,few,TRBJ2-2
CATSDYPQETQYF,TGTGCCACCAGTGACTACCCTCAAGAGACCCAGTACTTC,.,TRBV24-1,.,TRBJ2-5
CASSQAFGWAARSYNEQFF,TGCGCCAGCAGCCAAGCATTCGGTTGGGCCGCGAGATCCTACAATGAGCAGTTCTTC,.,TRBV4-1,.,TRBJ2-1
CASSYYPDRGRGEQYF,TGTGCCAGCAGTTATTACCCGGACAGGGGGCGCGGCGAGCAGTACTTC,TRBD1,TRBV27,.,TRBJ2-7
CASSPVLRQGSNQPQHF,TGTGCCAGCTCACCAGTCCTCCGTCAGGGCAGCAATCAGCCCCAGCATTTT,.,TRBV18,.,TRBJ1-5